The 5 T cell receptor beta chains reported below all come from one sample, sequenced in a study of technical replicates of blood from several donors. Data came from immunoSEQ multiplex PCR; TCRdb stores just in-frame clones and leaves some out. The sample includes approximately 70,000 clones, around 93% of them seen just once. Input material: T cells isolated from PBMCs. The source is a human donor in good health.

The chain links TRBV28 to TRBJ2-1, with 12 bases fitting TRBD2. CDR1 is MDHEN and CDR2 is SYDVKM in the germline V gene. Trimming removed 5 bases from V and 9 bases from J; junction bases left unmatched: 5. The CDR3 runs to 14 residues. The CDR3 region has the DNA TGTGCCAGCAGTCCTGGACTAGCGGGAATTGAGCAGTTCTTC. It yields the protein CASSPGLAGIEQFF.

The J gene is TRBJ1-4, the V gene TRBV29-1; 7 nucleotides align to TRBD1. The CDR3 runs to 13 residues. Germline lookup yields CDR1 SQVTM and CDR2 ANQGSEA. The V segment lost 4 bases and the J segment 5 bases; nucleotides outside the gene matches: 4. DNA of the CDR3: TGCAGCGTTGGGGCAGGGGGGAATGAAAAACTGTTTTTT. It codes for CSVGAGGNEKLFF.

A remark on this clone: This sample also contains other DNA sequences that code for the same CDR3. The genes are TRBV6-5 and TRBJ1-1; D call uncertain. Germline CDR1 reads MNHEY; CDR2 reads SVGAGI. V dropped 4 bases and J dropped 4 bases, with 4 bases sitting between them. This CDR3 comprises 11 residues. Written as DNA, the CDR3 is TGTGCCAGCAGTTCGGGCACTGAAGCTTTCTTT. Translated: CASSSGTEAFF.

The chain carries TRBV6-5 and TRBJ2-7, with a tentative D call TRBD1 (6 bases). CDR1 and CDR2 from the germline V gene are MNHEY and SVGAGI. The V and J ends lost 5 bases and 2 bases respectively, with 13 bases between them. The CDR3 is made up of 14 amino acids. CDR3 region: CASSRDRPPYEQYF. The CDR3 region has the DNA TGTGCCAGCAGTAGAGACAGGCCCCCCTACGAGCAGTACTTC.

The chain couples TRBV30 to TRBJ2-7; the D is unclear. Trimming cost V 1 base and J 5 bases, with 3 bases left between them. The CDR3 totals 10 residues. Looked up from germline, CDR1 is GTSNPN and CDR2 is SVGIG (reference sequence). This CDR3 reads CAWSGHEQYF. The DNA of the CDR3 is TGTGCCTGGAGTGGGCACGAGCAGTACTTC.